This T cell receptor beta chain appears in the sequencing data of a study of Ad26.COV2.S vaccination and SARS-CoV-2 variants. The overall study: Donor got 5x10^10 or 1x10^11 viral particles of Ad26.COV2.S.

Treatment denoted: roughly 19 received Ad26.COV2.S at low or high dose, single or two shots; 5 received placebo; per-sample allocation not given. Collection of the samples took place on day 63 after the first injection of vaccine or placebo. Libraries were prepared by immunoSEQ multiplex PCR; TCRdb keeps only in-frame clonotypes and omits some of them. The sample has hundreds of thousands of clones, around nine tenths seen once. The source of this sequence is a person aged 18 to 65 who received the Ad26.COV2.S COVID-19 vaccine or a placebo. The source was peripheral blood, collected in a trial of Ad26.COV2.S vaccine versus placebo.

The CDR3 loop reads CASSYSIGVLPTYEQYF. CDR3 coding DNA: TGTGCCAGCAGTTACTCGATTGGCGTCCTCCCTACCTACGAGCAGTACTTC. The gene calls are TRBV6-2 or TRBV6-3 and TRBJ2-7, with D uncertain. The CDR3 length is 17 residues. Germline CDR1 and CDR2: MNHEY and SVGEGT. V dropped 0 bases and J dropped 2 bases, with 17 bases sitting between them.